This T cell receptor beta chain was identified in a study of shared clonotypes between healthy human individuals. Findings and caveats of the study: Blood was the sole source, and tissue repertoires probably differ.

PCR replicates performed on unsorted PBMC used approximately 300 ng DNA, 30,000 or so T cell genomes. The table came from immunoSEQ multiplex PCR; TCRdb's copy has only in-frame clones and leaves some out. The data hold 90,000 to 100,000 clones, with around half observed a single time. The table lists this clone with many counts. Its antigen remains unknown. Sequenced input: PBMCs. The clonotype comes from a woman between 40 and 50 years old in good health. Some clones in this sample may be carry-over from other donors' samples.

CDR3 in DNA: TGTGCCAGCAGTTCCAGGGACCCTCCCTCTGAGTTCGAGCAGTACTTC. This translates into CASSSRDPPSEFEQYF. The chain links TRBV28 to TRBJ2-5; D is tentatively TRBD1 or TRBD2 (5 bases each). Matching the DNA end better, TRBJ2-7 makes the J call doubtful. The CDR3 is 16 residues long. The germline V gene encodes CDR1 MDHEN and CDR2 SYDVKM.